Listed here is a single T cell receptor beta chain. This sample is drawn from a study of blood T cell repertoires in COVID-19. There are 18 residues in the CDR3. Germline values: CDR1 SGHVS, CDR2 FQNEAQ. Trimming stripped 2 bases from V and 1 base from J, with 20 bases between. TCRdb's table, derived via immunoSEQ multiplex PCR, lists solely in-frame clones and lacks some. Of 100,000 to 150,000 clones in the sample, about 85% were seen once. The sequence was obtained from a man aged 80 or over with active or convalescent COVID-19. The V and J genes are TRBV7-8 and TRBJ1-1, with TRBD1 as a possible D gene (6 bases). Sequencing input: peripheral blood. The CDR3: CASSLPSDRPNSNTEAFF. Here the CDR3 DNA reads TGTGCCAGCAGCTTACCCTCGGACAGACCCAACTCGAACACTGAAGCTTTCTTT.